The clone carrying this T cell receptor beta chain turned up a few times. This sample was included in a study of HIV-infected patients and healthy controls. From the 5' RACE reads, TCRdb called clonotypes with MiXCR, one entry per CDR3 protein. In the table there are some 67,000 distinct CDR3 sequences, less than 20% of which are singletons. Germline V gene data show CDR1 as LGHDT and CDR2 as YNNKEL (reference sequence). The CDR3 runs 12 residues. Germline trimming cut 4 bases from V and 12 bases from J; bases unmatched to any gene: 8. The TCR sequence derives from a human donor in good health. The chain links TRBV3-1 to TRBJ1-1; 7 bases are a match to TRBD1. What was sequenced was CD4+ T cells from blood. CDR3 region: CASSPRDSRTFF. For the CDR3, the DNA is TGTGCCAGCAGCCCCCGGGACAGTAGGACTTTCTTT.